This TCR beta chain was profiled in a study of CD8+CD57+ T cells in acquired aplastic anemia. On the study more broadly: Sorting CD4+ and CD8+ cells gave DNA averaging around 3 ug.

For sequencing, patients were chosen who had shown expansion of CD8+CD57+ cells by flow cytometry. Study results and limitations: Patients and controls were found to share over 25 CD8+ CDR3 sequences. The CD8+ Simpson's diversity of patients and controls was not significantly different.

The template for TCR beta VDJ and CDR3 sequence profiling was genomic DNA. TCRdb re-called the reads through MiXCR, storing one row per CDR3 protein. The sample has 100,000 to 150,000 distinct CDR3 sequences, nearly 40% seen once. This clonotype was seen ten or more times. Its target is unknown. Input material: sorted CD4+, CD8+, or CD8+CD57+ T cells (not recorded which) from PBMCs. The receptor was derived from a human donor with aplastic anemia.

The CDR3 nucleotides are TGTGCCAGCAGCCTCCAGGCCTCCCAGGGATATGGCTACACCTTC. It specifies CASSLQASQGYGYTF. J is TRBJ1-2 and V is TRBV6-2 or TRBV6-3; TRBD1 is a possible D gene (5 bases). Germline V CDR1 and CDR2: MNHEY, SVGEGT. Trimming cost V 6 bases and J 5 bases, with 19 bases left between them. The CDR3 sequence is 15 residues long.